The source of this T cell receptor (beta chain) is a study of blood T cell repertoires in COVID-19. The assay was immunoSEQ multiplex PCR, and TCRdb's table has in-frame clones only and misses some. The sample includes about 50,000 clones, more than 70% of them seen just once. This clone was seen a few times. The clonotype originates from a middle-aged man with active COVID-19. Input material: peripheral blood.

The CDR3 sequence is CASRPGGSSGNTIYF. Here the CDR3 DNA reads TGTGCCAGCAGGCCGGGCGGGAGCTCTGGAAACACCATATATTTT. The chain carries TRBV4-2 and TRBJ1-3; no firm D call. The CDR3 spans 15 residues. The V end was cut by 6 bases, the J end by 0 bases, with 12 bases between. CDR1 LGHNA and CDR2 YNFKEQ come from the germline V gene.